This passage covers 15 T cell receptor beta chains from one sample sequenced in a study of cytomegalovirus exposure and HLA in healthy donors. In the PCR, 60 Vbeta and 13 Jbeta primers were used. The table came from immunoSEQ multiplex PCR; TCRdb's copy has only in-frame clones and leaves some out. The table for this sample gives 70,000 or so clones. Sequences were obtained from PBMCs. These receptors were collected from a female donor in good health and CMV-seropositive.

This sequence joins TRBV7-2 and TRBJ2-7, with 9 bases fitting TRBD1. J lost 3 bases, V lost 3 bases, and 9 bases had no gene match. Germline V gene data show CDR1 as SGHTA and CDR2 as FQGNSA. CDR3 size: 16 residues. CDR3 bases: TGTGCCAGCAGCTTCACAGGGGGCGCCTTGGGCTACGAGCAGTACTTC. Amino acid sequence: CASSFTGGALGYEQYF.

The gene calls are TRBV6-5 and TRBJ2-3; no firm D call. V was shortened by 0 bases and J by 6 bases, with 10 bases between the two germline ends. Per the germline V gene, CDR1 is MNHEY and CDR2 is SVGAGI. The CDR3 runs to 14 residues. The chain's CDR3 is CASSYSSYVDTQYF. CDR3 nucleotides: TGTGCCAGCAGTTACTCGAGTTACGTCGATACGCAGTATTTT.

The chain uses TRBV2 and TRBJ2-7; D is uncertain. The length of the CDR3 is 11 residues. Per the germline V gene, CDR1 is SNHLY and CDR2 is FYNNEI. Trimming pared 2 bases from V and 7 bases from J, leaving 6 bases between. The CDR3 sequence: CASSEYGEQYF. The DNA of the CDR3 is TGTGCCAGCAGTGAATACGGGGAGCAGTACTTC. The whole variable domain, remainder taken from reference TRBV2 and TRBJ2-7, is EPEVTQTPSHQVTQMGQEVILRCVPISNHLYFYWYRQILGQKVEFLVSFYNNEISEKSEIFDDQFSVERPDGSNFTLKIRSTKLEDSAMYFCASSEYGEQYFGPGTRLTVT.

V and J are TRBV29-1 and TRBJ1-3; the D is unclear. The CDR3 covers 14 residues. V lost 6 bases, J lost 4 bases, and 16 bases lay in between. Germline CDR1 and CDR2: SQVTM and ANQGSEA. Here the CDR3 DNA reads TGCAGCGTCAACAGCGGTCCGGGAGGAAACACCATATATTTT. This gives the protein CSVNSGPGGNTIYF.

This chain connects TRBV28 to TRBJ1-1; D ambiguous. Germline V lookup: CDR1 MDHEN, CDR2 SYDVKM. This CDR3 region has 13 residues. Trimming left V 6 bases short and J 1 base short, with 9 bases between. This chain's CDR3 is CASSRHENTEAFF. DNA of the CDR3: TGTGCCAGCAGCCGACATGAGAACACTGAAGCTTTCTTT.

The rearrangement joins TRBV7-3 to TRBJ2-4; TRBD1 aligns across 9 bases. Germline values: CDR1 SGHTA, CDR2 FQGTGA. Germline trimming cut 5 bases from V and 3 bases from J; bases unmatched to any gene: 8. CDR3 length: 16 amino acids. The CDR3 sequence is CASSRPGQGGKNIQYF. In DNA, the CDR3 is TGTGCCAGCAGCCGACCGGGACAGGGCGGCAAAAACATTCAGTACTTC.

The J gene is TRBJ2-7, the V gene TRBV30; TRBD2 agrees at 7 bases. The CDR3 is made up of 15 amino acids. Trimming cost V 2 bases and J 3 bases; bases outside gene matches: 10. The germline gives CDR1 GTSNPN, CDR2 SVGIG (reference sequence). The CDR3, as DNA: TGTGCCTGGAGTTTCGTTACTAGCGAGAACTACGAGCAGTACTTC. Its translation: CAWSFVTSENYEQYF.

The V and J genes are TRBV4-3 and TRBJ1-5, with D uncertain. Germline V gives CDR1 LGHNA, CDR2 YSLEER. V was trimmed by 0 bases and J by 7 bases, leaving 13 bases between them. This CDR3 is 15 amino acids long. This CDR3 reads CASSQDRGQEQPQHF. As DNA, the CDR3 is TGCGCCAGCAGCCAAGATAGAGGGCAGGAGCAGCCCCAGCATTTT.

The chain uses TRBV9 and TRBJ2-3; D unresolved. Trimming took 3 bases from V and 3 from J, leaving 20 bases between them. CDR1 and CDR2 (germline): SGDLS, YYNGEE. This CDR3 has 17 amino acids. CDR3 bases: TGTGCCAGCAGCGCACCCCGTACTCCCCCCCGGACAGATACGCAGTATTTT. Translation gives CASSAPRTPPRTDTQYF.

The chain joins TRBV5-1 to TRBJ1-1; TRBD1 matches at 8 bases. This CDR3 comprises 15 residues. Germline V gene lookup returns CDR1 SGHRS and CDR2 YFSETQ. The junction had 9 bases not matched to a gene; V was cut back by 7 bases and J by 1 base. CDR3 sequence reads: CASARQGPTNTEAFF. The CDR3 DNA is TGCGCCAGCGCTAGACAGGGGCCAACGAACACTGAAGCTTTCTTT.

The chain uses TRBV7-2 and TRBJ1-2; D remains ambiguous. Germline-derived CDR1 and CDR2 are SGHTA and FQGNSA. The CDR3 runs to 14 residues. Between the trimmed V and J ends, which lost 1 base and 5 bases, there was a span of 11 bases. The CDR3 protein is CASSLDVAGYGYTF. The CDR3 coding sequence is TGTGCCAGCAGCTTAGATGTGGCGGGTTATGGCTACACCTTC.

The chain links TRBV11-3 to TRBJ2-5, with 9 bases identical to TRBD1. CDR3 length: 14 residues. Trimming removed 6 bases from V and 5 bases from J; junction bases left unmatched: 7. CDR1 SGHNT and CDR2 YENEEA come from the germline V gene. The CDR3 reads CASSPGQGYETQYF. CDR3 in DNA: TGTGCCAGCAGTCCGGGACAGGGCTATGAGACCCAGTACTTC.

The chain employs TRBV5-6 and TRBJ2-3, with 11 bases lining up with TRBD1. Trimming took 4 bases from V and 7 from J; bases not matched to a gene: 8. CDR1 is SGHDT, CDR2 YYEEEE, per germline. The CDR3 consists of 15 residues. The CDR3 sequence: CASSTGTGGGNTQYF. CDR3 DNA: TGTGCCAGCAGCACGGGGACAGGGGGAGGTAATACGCAGTATTTT.

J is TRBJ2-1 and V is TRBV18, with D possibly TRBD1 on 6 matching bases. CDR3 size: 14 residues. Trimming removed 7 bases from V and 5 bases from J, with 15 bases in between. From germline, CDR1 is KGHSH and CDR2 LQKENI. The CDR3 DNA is TGTGCCAGCTTATCGGCAGGGACACACAATGAGCAGTTCTTC. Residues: CASLSAGTHNEQFF.

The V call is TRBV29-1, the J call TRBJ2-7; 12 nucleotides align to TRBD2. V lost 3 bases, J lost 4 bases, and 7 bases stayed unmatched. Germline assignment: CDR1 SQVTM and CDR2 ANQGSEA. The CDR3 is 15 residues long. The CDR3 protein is CSVDGLAGGPYEQYF. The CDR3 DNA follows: TGCAGCGTTGACGGGCTAGCGGGAGGGCCATACGAGCAGTACTTC.